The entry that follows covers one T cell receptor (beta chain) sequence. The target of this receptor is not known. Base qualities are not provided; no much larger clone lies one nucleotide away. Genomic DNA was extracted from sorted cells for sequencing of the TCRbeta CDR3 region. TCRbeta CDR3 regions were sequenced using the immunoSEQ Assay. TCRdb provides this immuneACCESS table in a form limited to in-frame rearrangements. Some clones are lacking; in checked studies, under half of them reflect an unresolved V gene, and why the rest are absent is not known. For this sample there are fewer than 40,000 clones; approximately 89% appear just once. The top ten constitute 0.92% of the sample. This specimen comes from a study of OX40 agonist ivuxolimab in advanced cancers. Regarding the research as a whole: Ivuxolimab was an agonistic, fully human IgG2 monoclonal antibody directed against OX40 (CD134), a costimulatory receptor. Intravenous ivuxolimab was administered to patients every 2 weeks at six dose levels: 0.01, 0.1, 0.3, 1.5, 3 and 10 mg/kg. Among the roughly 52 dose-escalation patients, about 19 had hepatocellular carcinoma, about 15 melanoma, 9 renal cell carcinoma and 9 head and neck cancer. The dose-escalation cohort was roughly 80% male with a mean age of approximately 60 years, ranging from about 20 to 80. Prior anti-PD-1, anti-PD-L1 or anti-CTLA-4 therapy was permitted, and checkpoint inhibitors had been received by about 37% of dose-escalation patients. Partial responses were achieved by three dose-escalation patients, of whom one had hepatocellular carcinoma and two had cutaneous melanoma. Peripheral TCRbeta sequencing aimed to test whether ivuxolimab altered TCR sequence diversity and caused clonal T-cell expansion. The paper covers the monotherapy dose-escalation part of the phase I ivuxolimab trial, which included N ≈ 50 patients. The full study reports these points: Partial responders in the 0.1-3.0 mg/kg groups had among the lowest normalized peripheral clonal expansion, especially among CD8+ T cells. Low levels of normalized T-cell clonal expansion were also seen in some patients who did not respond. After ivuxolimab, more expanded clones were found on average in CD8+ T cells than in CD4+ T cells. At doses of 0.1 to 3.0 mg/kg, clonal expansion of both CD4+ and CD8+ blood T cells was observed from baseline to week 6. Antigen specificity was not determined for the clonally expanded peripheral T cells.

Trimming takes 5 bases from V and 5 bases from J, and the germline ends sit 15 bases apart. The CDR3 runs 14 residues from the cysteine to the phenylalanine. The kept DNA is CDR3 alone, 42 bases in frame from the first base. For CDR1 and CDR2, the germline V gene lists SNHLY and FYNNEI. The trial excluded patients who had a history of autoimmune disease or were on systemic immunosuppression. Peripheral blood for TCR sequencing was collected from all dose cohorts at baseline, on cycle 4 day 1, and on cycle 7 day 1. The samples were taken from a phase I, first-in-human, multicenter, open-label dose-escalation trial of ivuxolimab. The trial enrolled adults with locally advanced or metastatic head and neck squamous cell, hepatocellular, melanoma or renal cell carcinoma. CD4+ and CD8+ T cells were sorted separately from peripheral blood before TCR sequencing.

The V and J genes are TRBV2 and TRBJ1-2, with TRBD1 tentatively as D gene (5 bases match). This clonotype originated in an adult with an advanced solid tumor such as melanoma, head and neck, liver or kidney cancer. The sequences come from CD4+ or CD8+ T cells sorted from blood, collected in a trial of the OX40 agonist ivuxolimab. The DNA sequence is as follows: TGTGCCAGCAGTACCGGGAAGGGACTTTATGGCTACACCTTC. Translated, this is CASSTGKGLYGYTF.